Detailed here is one T cell receptor (beta chain). Its antigen is not identified. Germline loops: CDR1 MNHEY, CDR2 SVGAGI. J lost 6 bases, V lost 2 bases, and 10 bases had no gene match. This CDR3 has 16 residues. Stated treatment: around 19 received Ad26.COV2.S at low or high dose, single or two shots; 5 received placebo; per-sample allocation not given. Samples came from day 63 after the first vaccine or placebo injection. Cohort 1b enrolled adults aged 18-55 years in Boston. The data stem from a study of Ad26.COV2.S vaccination and SARS-CoV-2 variants. About the study: COV1001, an Ad26.COV2.S trial, supplied this vaccine-arm donor.

Study conclusions and caveats: Compared with placebo recipients, vaccine recipients had higher spike-specific TCR breadth.

Assay used: immunoSEQ multiplex PCR; TCRdb lists only in-frame clones, some missing. Of roughly 380,000 clones in the sample, 88% were seen once. This TCR was sampled from a person aged 18 to 59 who received the Ad26.COV2.S COVID-19 vaccine or a placebo. The genes are TRBV6-5 and TRBJ2-3; TRBD2 aligns across 8 bases. This specimen was peripheral blood, taken in a trial of Ad26.COV2.S vaccine versus placebo. CDR3 protein: CASSYGGGIHRDTQYF. In DNA, the CDR3 is TGTGCCAGCAGTTACGGCGGGGGGATTCATAGGGATACGCAGTATTTT.